This T cell receptor beta chain appears in the sequencing data of a study of cytomegalovirus exposure and HLA in healthy donors. Study information: An earlier analysis identified more than 95 million unique TCR beta sequences in some 170 million T cells.

Of note for this clone: Antigen specificity is unknown.

The study's findings and limits: Later analysis identified some 16,000 TCR beta sequences associated with HLA alleles, using a false discovery rate threshold of 0.05. One later analysis reportedly identified an Asian-associated ancestry cluster that showed fewer N-insertions than the roughly 620-donor mean. Later on, a genetic analysis was performed. It linked a missense variant in DCLRE1C with V- and J-gene trimming of TCR beta.

The CDR3 has 17 amino acids. CDR1 SGHNT and CDR2 YENEEA come from the germline V gene. V lost 5 bases and J lost 6; bases outside the gene matches: 11. Both 60 Vbeta primers and 13 Jbeta primers went into the PCR. Profiling relied on immunoSEQ multiplex PCR, and the TCRdb table lists in-frame clones only, not all of them. The table has 150,000 to 200,000 clones, about 77% seen once; the top ten hold about 7.4%. The V call is TRBV11-3, the J call TRBJ2-3; 13 bases line up with TRBD2. Material: PBMCs. The sequence came from a male donor in good health and CMV-seropositive. Here the CDR3 reads CASSPGLAGVPGDTQYF. For the CDR3, the DNA is TGTGCCAGCAGCCCAGGACTAGCGGGGGTCCCCGGGGATACGCAGTATTTT.